This is a list of T cell receptor beta chains from one sample in a study of cytomegalovirus exposure and HLA in healthy donors. Some clones are missing from TCRdb's copy, which holds only in-frame ones; the method was immunoSEQ multiplex PCR. There are about 110,000 clones in the sample; 70% to 85% occur only once, and roughly 3.4% lies in the top ten. Sequencing was performed on PBMCs. The source is a man in his 60s in good health and CMV-seronegative. Both conserved end residues are part of each CDR3. Fields, in order: V gene, J gene, CDR3 protein.

TRBV10-3	TRBJ2-3	CAISGQGDYTDTQYF
TRBV2	TRBJ2-3	CASRSGGAGDTQYF
TRBV4-3	TRBJ1-2	CASSQDNRGSGGYTF
TRBV29-1	TRBJ1-1	CSAGAGTEAFF
TRBV4-2	TRBJ2-5	CASSQDRSGETQYF
TRBV4-3	TRBJ1-1	CASSQERGMNTEAFF
TRBV5-6	TRBJ1-1	CASSLYREYTEAFF
TRBV11-2	TRBJ1-5	CASSLSGDSNQPQHF
TRBV29-1	TRBJ2-3	CSVVEGWVSTDTQYF
TRBV28	TRBJ1-5	CASSTGYFQPQHF
TRBV5-1	TRBJ1-1	CASSLVTMNTEAFF
TRBV7-9	TRBJ1-1	CASSKTTGGNTEAFF
TRBV9	TRBJ2-1	CASSTGGYEQFF
TRBV9	TRBJ1-4	CASSVFGGGDTNEKLFF
TRBV5-8	TRBJ1-3	CASTRVWGNTIYF
TRBV27	TRBJ1-4	CASRRTSNSNEKLFF
TRBV11-1	TRBJ2-5	CASSLETGPRETQYF
TRBV28	TRBJ2-2	CASKVGGWGELFF
TRBV4-3	TRBJ2-3	CASSQGTVLPTDTQYF